A selection of T cell receptor beta chains follows, all from one sample in a study of cytomegalovirus exposure and HLA in healthy donors. Some clones are missing from TCRdb's copy, which holds only in-frame ones; the method was immunoSEQ multiplex PCR. The profile shows a few hundred thousand clones, about four fifths of them singletons. Sequenced input: PBMCs. These receptors all come from a man aged 25 to 40 in good health and CMV-seronegative. CDR3s leave out the opening cysteine and the closing phenylalanine or tryptophan.

j_call: TRBJ1-4
v_call: TRBV28
cdr3_aa: ASSFSGAGNEKLF

j_call: TRBJ2-3
v_call: TRBV2
cdr3_aa: AGAQGTDTQY

j_call: TRBJ2-7
v_call: TRBV4-1
cdr3_aa: ASSQGAQTYEQY

j_call: TRBJ2-3
v_call: TRBV11-2
cdr3_aa: ASSSRLAGGRDTQY

j_call: TRBJ2-2
v_call: TRBV10-1
cdr3_aa: ASSEFQGSGELF

j_call: TRBJ2-7
v_call: TRBV29-1
cdr3_aa: SFTGASYEQY

j_call: TRBJ2-7
v_call: TRBV6-1
cdr3_aa: ASRATGIYEQY

j_call: TRBJ2-5
v_call: TRBV7-9
cdr3_aa: SSSVHRAGETQY

j_call: TRBJ1-1
v_call: TRBV9
cdr3_aa: ASSIDRANTEAF

j_call: TRBJ2-7
v_call: TRBV5-6
cdr3_aa: ASSLGTDLYEQY

j_call: TRBJ1-1
v_call: TRBV18
cdr3_aa: ASSPVVGDTEAF

j_call: TRBJ2-1
v_call: TRBV5-1
cdr3_aa: ASSLEGTGTYEQF

j_call: TRBJ1-1
v_call: TRBV7-2
cdr3_aa: ASSLVREHEAF

j_call: TRBJ2-7
v_call: TRBV28
cdr3_aa: ASRRQGRNEQY

j_call: TRBJ1-2
v_call: TRBV10-2
cdr3_aa: ASSASIGGYT

j_call: TRBJ1-5
v_call: TRBV5-6
cdr3_aa: ASSWRRETQH

j_call: TRBJ2-3
v_call: TRBV6-4
cdr3_aa: ASSDLTSRDTDTQY

j_call: TRBJ2-5
v_call: TRBV4-2
cdr3_aa: ASSPQGGETQY

j_call: TRBJ2-7
v_call: TRBV7-9
cdr3_aa: ASSLGGLGEQY

j_call: TRBJ2-3
v_call: TRBV6-5
cdr3_aa: ASSYGQGVGDTQY

j_call: TRBJ2-7
v_call: TRBV11-2
cdr3_aa: ASSLRFIYEQY

j_call: TRBJ1-3
v_call: TRBV5-1
cdr3_aa: ASSAGQTSGNTIY

j_call: TRBJ2-5
v_call: TRBV19
cdr3_aa: ASSTGGRVGETQY

j_call: TRBJ1-6
v_call: TRBV28
cdr3_aa: ASSYGPRTGRSPLH

j_call: TRBJ1-4
v_call: TRBV5-4
cdr3_aa: ASSLAGGRATNEKLF

j_call: TRBJ1-1
v_call: TRBV6-1
cdr3_aa: ASSERLNTEAF

j_call: TRBJ2-7
v_call: TRBV10-3
cdr3_aa: AIRAGTGEGEQY

j_call: TRBJ2-7
v_call: TRBV5-6
cdr3_aa: ASSRAGPGSYEQY

j_call: TRBJ2-7
v_call: TRBV6-5
cdr3_aa: ASSYSQISNYEQY

j_call: TRBJ2-5
v_call: TRBV7-9
cdr3_aa: ASSFFGQETQY

j_call: TRBJ2-7
v_call: TRBV6-6
cdr3_aa: ASTENSWDEQY

j_call: TRBJ1-6
v_call: TRBV5-5
cdr3_aa: ASSLEGKRPGAPLH

j_call: TRBJ1-6
v_call: TRBV7-2
cdr3_aa: ASSFSPQGLNSPLH

j_call: TRBJ1-1
v_call: TRBV5-1
cdr3_aa: ASRRGTVNTEAF

j_call: TRBJ2-3
v_call: TRBV6-5
cdr3_aa: ASSYLGQTTDTQY

j_call: TRBJ2-7
v_call: TRBV28
cdr3_aa: ASSFGQGLDYEQY

j_call: TRBJ2-7
v_call: TRBV27
cdr3_aa: ASSSSRTGAYYEQY

j_call: TRBJ2-1
v_call: TRBV7-3
cdr3_aa: ASSFKAGGHEQF

j_call: TRBJ1-5
v_call: TRBV7-8
cdr3_aa: ASSPSSGFMGRSNQPQH

j_call: TRBJ1-1
v_call: TRBV6-5
cdr3_aa: ASSYGRGTEAF

j_call: TRBJ2-7
v_call: TRBV27
cdr3_aa: ASSGTATYEQY

j_call: TRBJ1-3
v_call: TRBV12-5
cdr3_aa: ASGLVNGTRSGNTIY

j_call: TRBJ2-1
v_call: TRBV7-2
cdr3_aa: ASSLGQAIFSEQF

j_call: TRBJ1-6
v_call: TRBV18
cdr3_aa: ASSLWDRSSYNSPLH

j_call: TRBJ1-1
v_call: TRBV5-1
cdr3_aa: ASSDGRGTEAF

j_call: TRBJ2-7
v_call: TRBV28
cdr3_aa: ASNRLVSSYEQY

j_call: TRBJ2-5
v_call: TRBV27
cdr3_aa: ASSLLDRASEQY

j_call: TRBJ2-7
v_call: TRBV4-3
cdr3_aa: ASSQDHSGQGGPVYEQY

j_call: TRBJ1-1
v_call: TRBV2
cdr3_aa: ASRAGDLTEAF

j_call: TRBJ2-5
v_call: TRBV4-3
cdr3_aa: ASSQGAGLAGLMQETQY

j_call: TRBJ2-3
v_call: TRBV9
cdr3_aa: ASSVAASGVRSSTDTQY

j_call: TRBJ2-7
v_call: TRBV5-1
cdr3_aa: ASRLIQGPYEQY

j_call: TRBJ2-7
v_call: TRBV7-6
cdr3_aa: ASSLVAGSYEQY

j_call: TRBJ1-1
v_call: TRBV2
cdr3_aa: ASRRQGSGNTEAF

j_call: TRBJ2-3
v_call: TRBV5-5
cdr3_aa: ASSLEGADTQY

j_call: TRBJ2-3
v_call: TRBV6-1
cdr3_aa: ASSATGWDLDTQY

j_call: TRBJ2-1
v_call: TRBV19
cdr3_aa: AIREGNEQF

j_call: -
v_call: TRBV7-9
cdr3_aa: ASTLGGTGMSYEQY

j_call: TRBJ2-1
v_call: TRBV7-2
cdr3_aa: ASSLDRVLNEQF

j_call: TRBJ2-5
v_call: TRBV6-5
cdr3_aa: ASSFPAPGETQY